This passage covers 20 T cell receptor beta chains from one sample sequenced in a study of cytotoxic CD8 clonotypes in ibrutinib-treated CLL. This table comes from immunoSEQ multiplex PCR, and its TCRdb copy is limited to in-frame clones, with some not included. The sample carries more than 6,000 clones, 60% to 75% recorded once. The source was PBMCs, collected before ibrutinib treatment. The receptors derive from a human donor with chronic lymphocytic leukemia.

The genes are TRBV10-2 and TRBJ2-3; 9 nucleotides line up with TRBD1. Trimming removed 8 bases from V and 1 base from J; junction bases left unmatched: 1. The CDR3 covers 13 residues. Germline values: CDR1 WSHSY, CDR2 SAAADI. The CDR3 nucleotides read TGCGCCAGCCGGACAGGGGGCACAGATACGCAGTATTTT. Its translation: CASRTGGTDTQYF.

This clone is a singleton in its sample. The chain recombines TRBV30 with TRBJ1-2, with D uncertain. Between the trimmed V and J ends, which lost 3 bases and 0 bases, there was a span of 11 bases. CDR1 and CDR2 (germline): GTSNPN, SVGIG (reference sequence). This CDR3 spans 14 amino acids. The CDR3 nucleotides are TGTGCCTGGAGCGACGGGCTAGCTAACTATGGCTACACCTTC. It codes for CAWSDGLANYGYTF.

The chain recombines TRBV30 with TRBJ1-2; D unclear. Trimming stripped 4 bases from V and 0 bases from J, with 9 bases between. The germline V gene has CDR1 GTSNPN and CDR2 SVGIG (reference sequence). The CDR3 length is 13 residues. The CDR3, as DNA: TGTGCCTGGAATCGGAGGACTAACTATGGCTACACCTTC. Amino acid sequence: CAWNRRTNYGYTF.

By share, this clone counts as medium-sized. The chain has TRBV18 and TRBJ1-2, with a weak D call TRBD1 (6 bases). CDR1 and CDR2 from the germline V gene are KGHSH and LQKENI. With 3 bases removed from V and 7 bases from J, the gap between germline ends came to 24 bases. The CDR3 has 17 residues. CDR3 sequence: CASSPRRMGAVASGYTF. The CDR3 region has the DNA TGTGCCAGCTCACCCAGGAGGATGGGGGCGGTCGCTTCTGGCTACACCTTC.

The chain is built from TRBV30 and TRBJ1-6; 7 positions agree with TRBD1. The trim removed 2 bases at V and 6 bases at J, leaving 4 bases unmatched. The CDR3 loop spans 14 amino acids. Germline-derived CDR1 and CDR2 are GTSNPN and SVGIG (reference sequence). CDR3 DNA: TGTGCCTGGAGTACAGGGACAGTTAATTCACCCCTCCACTTT. Residues: CAWSTGTVNSPLHF.

The chain employs TRBV28 and TRBJ2-7; weak D call: TRBD2 (6 bases). CDR3 length equals 14 residues. V gave up 6 bases and J gave up 0 bases, with 12 bases separating them. Germline CDR1 reads MDHEN; CDR2 reads SYDVKM. The CDR3 sequence is CASRDYSGSYEQYF. The CDR3 nucleotides read TGTGCCAGCAGAGACTATAGCGGCTCCTACGAGCAGTACTTC.

CDR3 in DNA: TGCAGTGCTACGACAGATACGCAGTATTTT. Translating gives CSATTDTQYF. This rearrangement joins TRBV20-1 to TRBJ2-3; D call uncertain. CDR3 length: 10 amino acids. CDR1 is DFQATT, CDR2 SNEGSKA, per germline (reference sequence). V was cut by 4 bases and J by 3 bases, with 2 bases left in between.

The genes are TRBV13 and TRBJ2-5; D possibly uses TRBD1 or TRBD2 (6 bases each). Germline loops: CDR1 PRHDT, CDR2 FYEKMQ (reference sequence). Trimming stripped 5 bases from V and 7 bases from J, with 14 bases between. The CDR3 covers 13 residues. The CDR3 region has the DNA TGTGCCAGCAGCCCAGATGAGGGGGGGACCCAGTACTTC. Protein product: CASSPDEGGTQYF.

The chain employs TRBV5-6 and TRBJ2-6; D remains unclear. Trimming left V 2 bases short and J 4 bases short, with 13 bases between. CDR3 size: 16 residues. Germline assignment: CDR1 SGHDT and CDR2 YYEEEE. CDR3 loop: CASSFYAGTGANVLTF. CDR3 coding DNA: TGTGCCAGCAGCTTTTACGCCGGTACCGGGGCCAACGTCCTGACTTTC.

V usage is TRBV5-1 and J usage is TRBJ1-3; D gene unclear. The CDR3 loop spans 16 amino acids. Per germline, CDR1 SGHRS and CDR2 YFSETQ. Trimming pared 0 bases from V and 0 bases from J, leaving 10 bases between. CDR3 sequence: CASSLERRGSGNTIYF. The CDR3, as DNA: TGCGCCAGCAGCTTGGAACGGCGAGGCTCTGGAAACACCATATATTTT.

The CDR3 sequence is CASSQGLDEQYF. The CDR3 nucleotides read TGCGCCAGCAGTCAGGGGTTGGACGAGCAGTACTTC. The rearrangement uses TRBV5-1 and TRBJ2-7, with D maybe TRBD1 (6 bases). The germline V gene encodes CDR1 SGHRS and CDR2 YFSETQ. The CDR3 is made up of 12 amino acids. V dropped 5 bases and J dropped 5 bases, with 11 bases sitting between them.

This chain links TRBV28 with TRBJ1-6; 9 bases are a match to TRBD1. The trim removed 4 bases at V and 3 bases at J, leaving 7 bases unmatched. This CDR3 region has 17 residues. The germline gives CDR1 MDHEN, CDR2 SYDVKM. CDR3 in DNA: TGTGCCAGCAGTTCGGGACAGGGATTTCGCTATAATTCACCCCTCCACTTT. It specifies CASSSGQGFRYNSPLHF.

The chain is built from TRBV29-1 and TRBJ1-4; perhaps TRBD1 as D (5 bases). V shed 7 bases and J shed 1 base, with 16 bases lying between them. Germline CDR1 and CDR2: SQVTM and ANQGSEA. CDR3 size: 15 residues. CDR3 DNA: TGCAGCGCCGAGGGAGGGCAGGGAACTAATGAAAAACTGTTTTTT. Encoded protein: CSAEGGQGTNEKLFF. The variable domain in full, with the rest retrieved from reference TRBV29-1 and TRBJ1-4, is SAVISQKPSRDICQRGTSLTIQCQVDSQVTMMFWYRQQPGQSLTLIATANQGSEATYESGFVIDKFPISRPNLTFSTLTVSNMSPEDSSIYLCSAEGGQGTNEKLFFGSGTQLSVL.

This chain links TRBV2 with TRBJ1-1; 8 bases match TRBD1. The CDR3 covers 16 residues. Germline trimming cut 6 bases from V and 1 base from J; bases unmatched to any gene: 10. The germline gives CDR1 SNHLY, CDR2 FYNNEI. CDR3 coding DNA: TGTGCCAGCAGGGCAGGGGTCAGGGGGCGGAACACTGAAGCTTTCTTT. As protein: CASRAGVRGRNTEAFF.

The chain employs TRBV5-8 and TRBJ2-2; D perhaps matches TRBD1 (5 bases). CDR3 length: 17 residues. Germline CDR1 and CDR2: SGHTS and YDEGEE. Trimming left V 5 bases short and J 7 bases short, with 24 bases between. The CDR3 protein is CASRTAYGLSVSGELFF. The CDR3 DNA follows: TGTGCCAGCAGGACAGCCTACGGTTTGAGCGTTAGCGGGGAGCTGTTTTTT.

The V and J genes are TRBV29-1 and TRBJ1-1; perhaps TRBD1 as D (6 bases). In germline, CDR1 is SQVTM, CDR2 ANQGSEA. The CDR3 extends over 15 amino acids. Trimming shortened V by 0 bases and J by 4 bases, and 15 bases separated the two germline ends. Written as DNA, the CDR3 is TGCAGCGTTGAAGATATATTGGACAGACCCACTGAAGCTTTCTTT. It specifies CSVEDILDRPTEAFF.

V usage is TRBV5-1 and J usage is TRBJ2-3; TRBD1 agrees at 7 bases. CDR1 is SGHRS, CDR2 YFSETQ, per germline. The CDR3 contains 17 residues. V lost 3 bases and J lost 1; bases outside the gene matches: 11. Written as DNA, the CDR3 is TGCGCCAGCAGCTCTCAACTCTCCGGGACAGGCACAGATACGCAGTATTTT. Amino acids: CASSSQLSGTGTDTQYF.

This clone is medium-sized. The chain uses TRBV6-5 and TRBJ2-5; D unclear. Trimming pared 2 bases from V and 4 bases from J, leaving 8 bases between. Germline CDR1 MNHEY, CDR2 SVGAGI. The CDR3 runs to 13 residues. CDR3 sequence (DNA): TGTGCCAGCAGTTACGGCGGTCGAGAGACCCAGTACTTC. Protein: CASSYGGRETQYF.

The rearrangement joins TRBV27 to TRBJ2-3; 7 nucleotides align to TRBD1. J was trimmed by 4 bases and V by 5 bases; bases with no gene match: 6. The germline V gene encodes CDR1 MNHEY and CDR2 SMNVEV (reference sequence). This CDR3 has 14 amino acids. CDR3 sequence (DNA): TGTGCCAGCAGTCCCCGACAGGGATCAGATACGCAGTATTTT. This encodes CASSPRQGSDTQYF.

By share, this clone ranks as medium-sized. The rearrangement links TRBV5-1 to TRBJ2-7, with 10 bases identical to TRBD2. V dropped 3 bases and J dropped 9; count of bases not matched to a gene: 15. The CDR3 runs 16 residues. In germline, CDR1 is SGHRS, CDR2 YFSETQ. CDR3 residues: CASSSRWEREGLSQYF. The DNA of the CDR3 is TGCGCCAGCAGCTCCCGATGGGAGCGGGAGGGCCTATCGCAGTACTTC.